The TCR beta chain under discussion was sequenced for a study of T cells in Graves' hyperthyroidism and ophthalmopathy. Trimming at V came to 5 bases and at J to 5 bases, leaving 2 bases not matched to a gene. This CDR3 is built from 13 residues. CDR1 is SGHAT and CDR2 is FQNNGV in the germline V gene. Amplification of TCR beta CDR3 regions was performed using RNA transcripts as template. First-round RT-PCR with HTBI primers amplified the TCR CDR3 region. TCRdb analysed the multiplex PCR reads with MiXCR anew, one entry per CDR3 protein. The profile shows hundreds of thousands of distinct CDR3 sequences, roughly 15% of them singletons. In this sample, this clonotype turned up many times.

The receptor's source is a young man with Graves' ophthalmopathy. The genes are TRBV11-2 and TRBJ1-5; 8 nucleotides line up with TRBD1. Sequenced sample: blood. CDR3 sequence reads: CASSLRGHQPQHF. The CDR3 nucleotides read TGTGCCAGCAGCCTCAGGGGGCATCAGCCCCAGCATTTT.